These 29 T cell receptor beta chains share one sample of origin, sequenced in a study of metastatic and nonmetastatic thyroid tumors. Prior to thyroid surgery, none of the patients had received any treatment. TCRdb recomputed clones from the PCR reads via MiXCR. The repertoire includes some 20,000 clones, 16% of them detected once, and roughly 18% sits in the top ten. The sample consisted of blood. Receptor source: a male donor with papillary thyroid cancer or a benign thyroid nodule (not recorded which). Some clones in this sample may be carry-over from other donors' samples.

This clone was observed many times. This rearrangement joins TRBV6-2 or TRBV6-3 to TRBJ2-7; 11 positions agree with TRBD1. The CDR3 loop spans 15 amino acids. Unmatched junction bases numbered 5, after V lost 5 bases and J lost 2 bases. In germline, CDR1 is MNHEY, CDR2 SVGEGT. In nucleotides, the CDR3 is TGTGCCAGCAGTACCGGACAGGGGGCCACCTACGAGCAGTACTTC. It translates to CASSTGQGATYEQYF.

The chain links TRBV20-1 to TRBJ2-1; 9 bases fit TRBD1. The V and J ends lost 6 bases and 4 bases, in that order; junction bases with no gene match: 4. Germline CDR1 DFQATT, CDR2 SNEGSKA (reference sequence). The CDR3 runs 13 residues. The CDR3 loop is CSARDRVYNEQFF. The CDR3 nucleotides are TGCAGTGCAAGGGACAGGGTTTACAATGAGCAGTTCTTC.

This clone was detected ten times or more. This chain connects TRBV7-6 to TRBJ2-1; 7 bases match TRBD2. This CDR3 has 14 residues. The V gene's germline CDR1 is SGHVS and CDR2 FNYEAQ. J gave up 6 bases and V 5 bases, and 7 bases lay outside the gene matches. For the CDR3, the DNA is TGTGCCAGCAGCCAAACTAGCGTGGGCAATGAGCAGTTCTTC. Protein: CASSQTSVGNEQFF.

In its sample, this clone ranks as medium-sized (0.01 to 0.1%). The chain couples TRBV18 to TRBJ2-7, with 7 bases that match TRBD1. The CDR3 length is 15 residues. J lost 5 bases, V lost 2 bases, and 9 bases had no gene match. Germline-derived CDR1 and CDR2 are KGHSH and LQKENI. CDR3 coding DNA: TGTGCCAGCTCACCATCGGGGACAGCGGCAAACGAGCAGTACTTC. This translates into CASSPSGTAANEQYF.

This clone was detected many times. The chain links TRBV5-6 to TRBJ2-1; D is unresolved. Germline-derived CDR1 and CDR2 are SGHDT and YYEEEE. This CDR3 has 15 amino acids. Trimming pared 0 bases from V and 10 bases from J, leaving 17 bases between. The CDR3 DNA reads as TGTGCCAGCAGCTTGGATTATTCCGGAACCCCAGAGCAGTTCTTC. Encoded protein: CASSLDYSGTPEQFF. Based on the CDR3 plus reference TRBV5-6 and TRBJ2-1, the full variable domain is DAGVTQSPTHLIKTRGQQVTLRCSPKSGHDTVSWYQQALGQGPQFIFQYYEEEERQRGNFPDRFSGHQFPNYSSELNVNALLLGDSALYLCASSLDYSGTPEQFFGPGTRLTVL.

The chain uses TRBV20-1 and TRBJ2-3, with D possibly being TRBD1 or TRBD2 (6 bases each). Trimming took 4 bases from V and 11 from J, leaving 16 bases between them. The length of the CDR3 is 12 residues. Germline V CDR1 and CDR2: DFQATT, SNEGSKA (reference sequence). CDR3 DNA: TGCAGTGCTAAGGGGGGATGGTACGAGCAGTATTTT. The encoded protein is CSAKGGWYEQYF.

This clone qualifies as medium-sized (0.01 to 0.1%). The chain carries TRBV5-1 and TRBJ2-1, with TRBD1 matching over 7 bases. The V gene end was trimmed by 4 bases and the J gene end by 5 bases; junction bases not matched to a gene: 12. In germline, CDR1 is SGHRS, CDR2 YFSETQ. The CDR3 covers 16 residues. CDR3 nucleotides: TGCGCCAGCAGCACTACGACAGGGTGGCAAAACAATGAGCAGTTCTTC. Its translation is CASSTTTGWQNNEQFF.

This clone occurred once. This chain connects TRBV30 to TRBJ2-7; TRBD1 agrees at 7 bases. Germline CDR1 and CDR2: GTSNPN and SVGIG (reference sequence). Trimming removed 0 bases from V and 2 bases from J; junction bases left unmatched: 4. The CDR3 spans 14 residues. CDR3 DNA: TGTGCCTGGAGTGTTTCGGGGACAGCCTACGAGCAGTACTTC. It codes for CAWSVSGTAYEQYF.

By its share, this clone is medium-sized. The rearrangement joins TRBV5-1 to TRBJ2-2, with 9 bases that match TRBD2. V gave up 3 bases and J gave up 2 bases; unmatched junction bases: 17. Germline V lookup: CDR1 SGHRS, CDR2 YFSETQ. CDR3 size: 20 residues. The CDR3 nucleotides read TGCGCCAGCAGCTACTACCGGACTAGCGAAGGGATTATTAACACCGGGGAGCTGTTTTTT. Translation: CASSYYRTSEGIINTGELFF.

As regards this clone: A read error is possible here, since a much larger clone lies one base away. This same CDR3 is encoded by further DNA sequences in the sample. The chain is built from TRBV5-4 and TRBJ2-5; 13 nucleotides match TRBD2. CDR3 length equals 16 residues. Losses at the gene ends were 4 bases for V and 5 bases for J; bases not matched to a gene: 8. Germline-derived CDR1 and CDR2 are SGHNT and YYREEE (reference sequence). CDR3 bases: TGTGCCAGCAGCAAGTTACTAGCGGGAGGGATTGAGACCCAGTACTTC. Translation gives CASSKLLAGGIETQYF.

This rearrangement joins TRBV12-3 or TRBV12-4 to TRBJ1-6; D unresolved. This CDR3 spans 11 amino acids. Trimming took 0 bases from V and 10 from J, leaving 1 base between them. CDR3 in DNA: TGTGCCAGCAGTTTAGCGTCACCCCTCCACTTT. Translation: CASSLASPLHF.

In this sample, this clone turned up many times. The chain employs TRBV19 and TRBJ2-2; D is possibly TRBD2 (6 bases). V gave up 6 bases and J gave up 1 base, with 12 bases separating them. The germline CDR1 and CDR2 sequences are LNHDA and SQIVND (reference sequence). The CDR3 has 15 residues. CDR3 sequence reads: CASRGGARNTGELFF. The CDR3 bases are TGTGCCAGTAGGGGCGGGGCTAGGAACACCGGGGAGCTGTTTTTT. The whole variable domain, remainder taken from reference TRBV19 and TRBJ2-2, is DGGITQSPKYLFRKEGQNVTLSCEQNLNHDAMYWYRQDPGQGLRLIYYSQIVNDFQKGDIAEGYSVSREKKESFPLTVTSAQKNPTAFYLCASRGGARNTGELFFGEGSRLTVL.

This clone was found many times. V usage is TRBV3-1 and J usage is TRBJ1-6; D perhaps matches TRBD1 (6 bases). V was clipped by 5 bases and J by 10 bases, with 18 bases between them. CDR1 and CDR2 (germline): LGHDT, YNNKEL (reference sequence). The CDR3 is 15 amino acids. For the CDR3, the DNA is TGTGCCAGCAGCTTAGGGGGGGGAATGCGATCACCCCTCCACTTT. Its protein product is CASSLGGGMRSPLHF.

This clone was recorded at least ten times. A much larger clone lies one base from this, so it may be a read error. This chain joins TRBV2 and TRBJ1-2; D is undetermined. Looked up from germline, CDR1 is SNHLY and CDR2 is FYNNEI. The CDR3 covers 12 residues. Between the trimmed V and J ends, which lost 3 bases and 8 bases, there was a span of 10 bases. The CDR3: CASSERRRGYTF. The CDR3 bases are TGTGCCAGCAGTGAGAGGAGACGAGGCTACACCTTC.

By sample fraction, this clone is medium-sized. V gene TRBV30 combines with J gene TRBJ2-2; D not certain. The CDR3 is 16 amino acids. V was pared by 0 bases and J by 6 bases, with 17 bases between. Germline V CDR1 and CDR2: GTSNPN, SVGIG (reference sequence). The CDR3 is CAWSVRPAGAAGELFF. The CDR3 coding sequence is TGTGCCTGGAGTGTGCGACCCGCAGGCGCGGCCGGGGAGCTGTTTTTT. Full variable domain (rest looked up from reference TRBV30 and TRBJ2-2): SQTIHQWPATLVQPVGSPLSLECTVEGTSNPNLYWYRQAAGRGLQLLFYSVGIGQISSEVPQNLSASRPQDRQFILSSKKLLLSDSGFYLCAWSVRPAGAAGELFFGEGSRLTVL.

This clone has ten or more counts. This may arise from a read error, as a much more abundant clone is one base away. The V gene is TRBV2, the J gene TRBJ1-2, with D perhaps matching TRBD1 (5 bases). Per the germline V gene, CDR1 is SNHLY and CDR2 is FYNNEI. This CDR3 contains 14 residues. V gave up 3 bases and J gave up 8 bases, with 16 bases separating them. The CDR3 sequence: CASSDGPGGGGYTF. The CDR3 DNA follows: TGTGCCAGCAGTGATGGGCCCGGGGGAGGGGGCTACACCTTC.

This clone was observed many times. The chain has TRBV6-1 and TRBJ2-7; TRBD1 matches at 12 bases. There are 16 residues in the CDR3. CDR1 is MNHNS and CDR2 is SASEGT in the germline V gene. V shed 8 bases and J 6 bases; nucleotides not matched to a gene: 14. CDR3 sequence: CASLPTPGTGGTEQYF. CDR3 DNA sequence: TGTGCCAGCCTTCCCACCCCCGGGACAGGGGGCACCGAGCAGTACTTC.

This clone showed up many times. A much larger clone lies a single base off, so this may be a read error. This sample also contains other DNA sequences that code for the same CDR3. The genes are TRBV28 and TRBJ2-5; D might be TRBD1 (6 bases). The CDR3 consists of 15 residues. The germline gives CDR1 MDHEN, CDR2 SYDVKM. Written as DNA, the CDR3 is TGCGCCAGCAGTCTCGTTCCGACAGGACAAGAGACCCAGTACTTC. It encodes CASSLVPTGQETQYF.

In this sample, this clone turned up many times. A much larger clone differs from this one at a single base, so this may be a read error. The CDR3 sequence is CTSSLISYSGTSSYNEQFF. CDR3 sequence (DNA): TGTACCAGCAGTTTGATCTCGTATAGTGGGACTAGCTCCTACAATGAGCAGTTCTTC. V and J are TRBV27 and TRBJ2-1; TRBD2 aligns across 8 bases. Germline CDR1 and CDR2: MNHEY and SMNVEV (reference sequence). The CDR3 is made up of 19 amino acids.

This clone came up many times. The rearrangement joins TRBV7-2 to TRBJ2-2, with D perhaps assigned TRBD1 or TRBD2 (5 bases each). Trimming took off 6 bases at V and 3 bases at J, with 8 bases between the two ends. Germline assignment: CDR1 SGHTA and CDR2 FQGNSA. The CDR3 is 13 amino acids. This CDR3 reads CASRLGDTGELFF. The CDR3 DNA reads as TGTGCCAGCAGACTAGGGGACACCGGGGAGCTGTTTTTT. The complete variable domain, with remaining parts taken from reference TRBV7-2 and TRBJ2-2, reads GAGVSQSPSNKVTEKGKDVELRCDPISGHTALYWYRQSLGQGLEFLIYFQGNSAPDKSGLPSDRFSAERTGGSVSTLTIQRTQQEDSAVYLCASRLGDTGELFFGEGSRLTVL.

Points on this clone: One base away lies a much larger clone, so this may be a sequencing read error. In nucleotides, the CDR3 is TGTGCCATCAGGGCTAGCTCCGAGTACGAGCAGTACTTC. It yields the protein CAIRASSEYEQYF. The J gene is TRBJ2-7, the V gene TRBV10-3, with D possibly being TRBD2 (5 bases). The CDR3 is 13 amino acids. V was shortened by 6 bases and J by 4 bases, with 13 bases between the two germline ends. Per germline, CDR1 ENHRY and CDR2 SYGVKD.

The V and J genes are TRBV20-1 and TRBJ2-2, with D possibly matching TRBD2 (6 bases). Looked up from germline, CDR1 is DFQATT and CDR2 is SNEGSKA (reference sequence). The CDR3 is 14 residues long. With 4 bases removed from V and 6 bases from J, the gap between germline ends came to 15 bases. Here the CDR3 reads CSAIGGCIAGELFF. DNA for the CDR3: TGCAGTGCTATTGGAGGGTGCATCGCCGGGGAGCTGTTTTTT.

The chain has TRBV12-3 or TRBV12-4 and TRBJ1-2; 8 nucleotides align to TRBD1. The V gene end was trimmed by 6 bases and the J gene end by 8 bases; junction bases not matched to a gene: 5. The CDR3 consists of 12 residues. The CDR3 DNA is TGTGCCAGCAGAAGGACAGGGCTCGGCTACACCTTC. It yields the protein CASRRTGLGYTF.

This chain's CDR3 is CASSPYGQVNSPLHF. CDR3 nucleotide sequence: TGTGCCAGCAGCCCCTACGGACAGGTGAATTCACCCCTCCACTTT. The chain carries TRBV5-4 and TRBJ1-6; 7 bases are a match to TRBD1. V was pared by 4 bases and J by 7 bases, with 8 bases of the junction left unmatched. The CDR3 consists of 15 residues. CDR1 is SGHNT, CDR2 YYREEE, per germline (reference sequence).

Many counts were recorded for this clone. This may be a read error, as it is one base from a much larger clone. Other DNA variants within this sample encode the same CDR3. The CDR3 coding sequence is TGTGCCAGCAGACCTGGTGACACCGGGGAGCTGTTTTTC. It specifies CASRPGDTGELFF. The chain links TRBV7-3 to TRBJ2-2; TRBD2 might be the D (5 bases). CDR3 length: 13 residues. Germline CDR1 is SGHTA and CDR2 is FQGTGA.

There are many counts of this clone. The gene calls are TRBV27 and TRBJ1-5; D unresolved. V lost 1 base to trimming and J lost 0 bases, with 7 bases between them. The germline V gene has CDR1 MNHEY and CDR2 SMNVEV (reference sequence). This CDR3 comprises 15 residues. The CDR3 region has the DNA TGTGCCAGCAGTTTATACGGGATTAGCAATCAGCCCCAGCATTTT. It is translated as CASSLYGISNQPQHF.

This clone was seen repeatedly, ten times or more. The rearrangement links TRBV30 to TRBJ2-6, with D tentatively TRBD2 (6 bases). The V and J ends lost 3 bases and 0 bases respectively, with 21 bases between them. The germline V gene encodes CDR1 GTSNPN and CDR2 SVGIG (reference sequence). The CDR3 spans 19 residues. The CDR3 spells CAWRPVGGKGSSGANVLTF. The CDR3 bases are TGTGCCTGGAGGCCGGTTGGGGGGAAGGGGAGCTCTGGGGCCAACGTCCTGACTTTC.

The V gene is TRBV6-1, the J gene TRBJ1-4; weak D call: TRBD1 (5 bases). The germline gives CDR1 MNHNS, CDR2 SASEGT. The CDR3 is 14 residues long. V dropped 3 bases and J dropped 6 bases, with 11 bases sitting between them. The CDR3 reads CASSEWGEHEKLFF. The CDR3 DNA reads as TGTGCCAGCAGTGAGTGGGGGGAGCATGAAAAACTGTTTTTT.

The CDR3 nucleotides read TGTGCCAGCAGTTCGCGGACTAGCGGGGTTGGTGAGCAGTTCTTC. Its translation is CASSSRTSGVGEQFF. V gene TRBV27 combines with J gene TRBJ2-1; 12 bases are a match to TRBD2. From germline, CDR1 is MNHEY and CDR2 SMNVEV (reference sequence). This CDR3 has 15 residues. The V segment lost 4 bases and the J segment 9 bases; nucleotides outside the gene matches: 7.